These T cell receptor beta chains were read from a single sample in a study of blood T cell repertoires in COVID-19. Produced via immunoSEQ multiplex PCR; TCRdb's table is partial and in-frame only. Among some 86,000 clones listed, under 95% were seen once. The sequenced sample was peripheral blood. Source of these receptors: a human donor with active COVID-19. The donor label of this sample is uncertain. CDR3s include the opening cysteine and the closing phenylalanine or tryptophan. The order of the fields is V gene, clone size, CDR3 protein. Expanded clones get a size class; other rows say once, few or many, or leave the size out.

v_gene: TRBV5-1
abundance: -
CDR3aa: CASSLDGQSSNQPQHF

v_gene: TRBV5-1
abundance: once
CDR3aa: CASSLAPDFSGNTIYF

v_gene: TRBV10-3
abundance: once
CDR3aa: CAIRVAGGIPTQYF

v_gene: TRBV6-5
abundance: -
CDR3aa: CASSSYTGELFF

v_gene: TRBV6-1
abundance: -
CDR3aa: CASSEGASYLTDTQYF

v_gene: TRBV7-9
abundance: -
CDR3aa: CASSHSGGRGDEQFF

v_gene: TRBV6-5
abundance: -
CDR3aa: CASGPLLQYNEQFF

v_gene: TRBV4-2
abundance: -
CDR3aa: CASSQDWGQPNQPQHF

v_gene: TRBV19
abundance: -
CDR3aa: CASSIMGEVGELFF

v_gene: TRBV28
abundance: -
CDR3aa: CASSSLPGQGTDTQYF

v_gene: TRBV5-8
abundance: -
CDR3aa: CASSLEQFSGNTIYF

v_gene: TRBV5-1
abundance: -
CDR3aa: CASTLTGGDTGELFF